The clone carrying this TCR beta chain showed up many times. Germline assignment: CDR1 LGHDT and CDR2 YNNKEL (reference sequence). Trimming removed 4 bases at V and 8 bases at J, with 14 bases between. CDR3 size: 13 residues. RNA transcripts were the template for amplifying TCR beta CDR3 regions. HTBI primers were used for first-round RT-PCR of the TCR CDR3. TCRdb re-called the multiplex PCR reads with MiXCR, one entry per CDR3 protein. The data contain 300,000 to 450,000 distinct CDR3 sequences, 13% of them singletons. This record belongs to a study of T cells in Graves' hyperthyroidism and ophthalmopathy.

The rearrangement links TRBV3-1 to TRBJ1-1; D might be TRBD1 (6 bases). This TCR derives from a man aged 25 to 40 with Graves' hyperthyroidism that later progressed to Graves' ophthalmopathy. The sequencing sample was made of blood. The CDR3 region has the DNA TGTGCCAGCAGCCCAACAGGGAGGTCGGAAGCTTTCTTT. This gives the protein CASSPTGRSEAFF. The variable domain in full, with the rest retrieved from reference TRBV3-1 and TRBJ1-1, is DTAVSQTPKYLVTQMGNDKSIKCEQNLGHDTMYWYKQDSKKFLKIMFSYNNKELIINETVPNRFSPKSPDKAHLNLHINSLELGDSAVYFCASSPTGRSEAFFGQGTRLTVV.